This TCR beta chain was obtained from a study of CD8 T cells in Susac syndrome. RNA totalling roughly 0.5 to 1 ug underwent reverse transcription with random hexamers. TCRdb itself ran the immunoSEQ multiplex PCR reads through MiXCR, one entry per CDR3 protein. Among 150,000 to 180,000 distinct CDR3 sequences listed, approximately 96% were seen once. This clonotype occurred once. Germline values: CDR1 SGHDN, CDR2 FVKESK. With 1 base removed from V and 7 bases from J, the gap between germline ends came to 9 bases. There are 13 residues in the CDR3. This sequence joins TRBV14 and TRBJ2-3, with D tentatively TRBD1 (5 bases). The clonotype comes from a human donor with multiple sclerosis. The sequenced sample was CD8+ T cells from PBMCs. Written as DNA, the CDR3 is TGTGCCAGCAGCCAAGGGAACAGGCATACGCAGTATTTT. Encoded protein: CASSQGNRHTQYF.